A single sample gave rise to the 4 T cell receptor beta chains below, sequenced in a study of untreated major depressive disorder. The method was immunoSEQ multiplex PCR; TCRdb's version includes in-frame clones alone and lacks a portion of them. There are 21,000 or so clones in the sample; 85% to 95% occur only once, and less than 0.4% lies in the top ten. Sequencing was performed on CD4+ T cells from PBMCs. The source is a young man in good health.

The V and J genes are TRBV5-1 and TRBJ2-5, with TRBD2 matching over 14 bases. Germline CDR1 is SGHRS and CDR2 is YFSETQ. The J segment lost 5 bases and the V segment lost 0 bases, leaving 6 bases of the junction unmatched. CDR3 length: 17 amino acids. CDR3 bases: TGCGCCAGCAGCTTGGCCGGGACTAGCGGGGGCGGGGAGACCCAGTACTTC. Amino acid sequence: CASSLAGTSGGGETQYF.

This chain uses TRBV6-5 with TRBJ2-5, with 7 bases aligning to TRBD2. CDR3 length: 14 residues. Unmatched junction bases numbered 8, after V lost 6 bases and J lost 4 bases. The germline CDR1 and CDR2 sequences are MNHEY and SVGAGI. CDR3 residues: CASRGGYGGETQYF. CDR3 DNA sequence: TGTGCCAGCAGGGGGGGGTACGGCGGAGAGACCCAGTACTTC.

J is TRBJ2-2 and V is TRBV6-5, with 10 bases fitting TRBD1. This CDR3 is 13 amino acids long. Germline-derived CDR1 and CDR2 are MNHEY and SVGAGI. V lost 7 bases, J lost 6 bases, and 2 bases stayed unmatched. CDR3 sequence: CASTGQGAGELFF. CDR3 nucleotides: TGTGCCAGCACCGGACAGGGGGCCGGGGAGCTGTTTTTT.

The J gene is TRBJ2-3, the V gene TRBV5-1; D ambiguous. CDR3 length: 13 amino acids. The germline gives CDR1 SGHRS, CDR2 YFSETQ. V was trimmed by 4 bases and J by 2 bases, leaving 8 bases between them. The CDR3 nucleotides read TGCGCCAGCAGCGACTCATTCACAGATACGCAGTATTTT. As protein: CASSDSFTDTQYF.